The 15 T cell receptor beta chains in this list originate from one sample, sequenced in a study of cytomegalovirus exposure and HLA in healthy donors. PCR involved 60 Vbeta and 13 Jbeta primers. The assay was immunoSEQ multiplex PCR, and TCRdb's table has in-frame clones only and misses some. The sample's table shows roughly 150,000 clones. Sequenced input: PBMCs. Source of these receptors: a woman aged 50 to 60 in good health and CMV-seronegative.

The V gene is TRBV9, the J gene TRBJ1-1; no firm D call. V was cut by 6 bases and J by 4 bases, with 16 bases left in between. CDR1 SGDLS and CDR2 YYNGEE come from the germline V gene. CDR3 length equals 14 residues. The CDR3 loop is CASTGSGGTTEAFF. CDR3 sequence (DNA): TGTGCCAGCACTGGTAGCGGAGGTACCACTGAAGCTTTCTTT. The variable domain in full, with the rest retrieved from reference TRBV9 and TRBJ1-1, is DSGVTQTPKHLITATGQRVTLRCSPRSGDLSVYWYQQSLDQGLQFLIQYYNGEERAKGNILERFSAQQFPDLHSELNLSSLELGDSALYFCASTGSGGTTEAFFGQGTRLTVV.

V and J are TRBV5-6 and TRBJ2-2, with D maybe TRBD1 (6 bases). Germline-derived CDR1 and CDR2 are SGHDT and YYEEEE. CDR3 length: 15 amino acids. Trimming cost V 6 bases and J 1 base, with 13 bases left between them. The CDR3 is CASKWGTWNTGELFF. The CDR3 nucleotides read TGTGCCAGCAAGTGGGGGACATGGAACACCGGGGAGCTGTTTTTT. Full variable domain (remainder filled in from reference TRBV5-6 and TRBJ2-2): DAGVTQSPTHLIKTRGQQVTLRCSPKSGHDTVSWYQQALGQGPQFIFQYYEEEERQRGNFPDRFSGHQFPNYSSELNVNALLLGDSALYLCASKWGTWNTGELFFGEGSRLTVL.

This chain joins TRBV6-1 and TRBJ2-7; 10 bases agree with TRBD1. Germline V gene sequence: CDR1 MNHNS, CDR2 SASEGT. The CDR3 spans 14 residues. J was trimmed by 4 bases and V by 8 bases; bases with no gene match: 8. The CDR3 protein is CASSSWGQGYEQYF. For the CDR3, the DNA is TGTGCCAGCTCCAGTTGGGGACAGGGGTACGAGCAGTACTTC.

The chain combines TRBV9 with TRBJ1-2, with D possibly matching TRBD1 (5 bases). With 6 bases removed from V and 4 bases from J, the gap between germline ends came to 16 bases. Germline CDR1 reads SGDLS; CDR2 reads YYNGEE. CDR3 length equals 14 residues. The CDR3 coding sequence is TGTGCCAGCACCGAAGTTGGGGCAATCTATGGCTACACCTTC. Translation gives CASTEVGAIYGYTF. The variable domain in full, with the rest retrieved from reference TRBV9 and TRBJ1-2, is DSGVTQTPKHLITATGQRVTLRCSPRSGDLSVYWYQQSLDQGLQFLIQYYNGEERAKGNILERFSAQQFPDLHSELNLSSLELGDSALYFCASTEVGAIYGYTFGSGTRLTVV.

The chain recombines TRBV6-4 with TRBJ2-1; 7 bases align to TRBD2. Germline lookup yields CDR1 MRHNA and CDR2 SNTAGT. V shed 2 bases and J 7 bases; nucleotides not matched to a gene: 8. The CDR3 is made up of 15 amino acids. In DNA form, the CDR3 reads TGTGCCAGCAGTGACATCGCGGGAGACTCTAATGAGCAGTTCTTC. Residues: CASSDIAGDSNEQFF.

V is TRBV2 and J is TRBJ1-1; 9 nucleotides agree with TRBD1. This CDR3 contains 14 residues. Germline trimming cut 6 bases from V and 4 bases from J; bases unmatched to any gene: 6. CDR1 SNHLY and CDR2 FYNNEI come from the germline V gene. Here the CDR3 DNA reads TGTGCCAGCAGCTGGACAGGGGAGGCCACTGAAGCTTTCTTT. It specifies CASSWTGEATEAFF.

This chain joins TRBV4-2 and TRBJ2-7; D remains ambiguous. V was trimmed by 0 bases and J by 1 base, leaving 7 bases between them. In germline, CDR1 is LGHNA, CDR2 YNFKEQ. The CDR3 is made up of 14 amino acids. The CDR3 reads CASSQEFLSYEQYF. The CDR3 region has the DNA TGTGCCAGCAGCCAAGAATTCCTATCCTACGAGCAGTACTTC.

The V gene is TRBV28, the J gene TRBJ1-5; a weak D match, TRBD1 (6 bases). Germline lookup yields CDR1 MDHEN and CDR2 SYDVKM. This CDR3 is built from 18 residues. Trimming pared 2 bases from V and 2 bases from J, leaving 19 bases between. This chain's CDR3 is CASSLPTTGGAGNQPQHF. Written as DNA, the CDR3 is TGTGCCAGCAGTTTACCTACGACAGGAGGAGCGGGCAATCAGCCCCAGCATTTT.

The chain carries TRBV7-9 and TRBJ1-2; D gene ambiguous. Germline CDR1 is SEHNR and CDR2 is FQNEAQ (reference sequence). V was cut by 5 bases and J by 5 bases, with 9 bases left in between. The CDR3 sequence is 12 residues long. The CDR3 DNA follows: TGTGCCAGCAGCCCCCGGGGATATGGCTACACCTTC. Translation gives CASSPRGYGYTF.

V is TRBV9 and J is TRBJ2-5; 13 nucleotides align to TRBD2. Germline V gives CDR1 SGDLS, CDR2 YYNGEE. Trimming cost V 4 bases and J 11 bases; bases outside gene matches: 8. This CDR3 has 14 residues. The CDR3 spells CASSSGTSGIDQYF. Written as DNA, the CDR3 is TGTGCCAGCAGCTCGGGGACTAGCGGGATTGATCAGTACTTC.

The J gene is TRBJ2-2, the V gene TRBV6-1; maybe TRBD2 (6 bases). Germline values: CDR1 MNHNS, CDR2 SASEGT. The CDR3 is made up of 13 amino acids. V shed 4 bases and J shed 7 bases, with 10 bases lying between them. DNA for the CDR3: TGTGCCAGCAGTGCGACTAGTTTCGGGGAGCTGTTTTTT. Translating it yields CASSATSFGELFF.

As DNA, the CDR3 is TGTGCCAGCAGCTTAATGCGGACAGGGGAGAACACTGAAGCTTTCTTT. It yields the protein CASSLMRTGENTEAFF. The chain joins TRBV4-2 to TRBJ1-1; 9 bases agree with TRBD1. Germline CDR1 is LGHNA and CDR2 is YNFKEQ. The CDR3 has 16 residues. V trimming: 5 bases; J trimming: 1 base; junction bases outside the gene matches: 8.

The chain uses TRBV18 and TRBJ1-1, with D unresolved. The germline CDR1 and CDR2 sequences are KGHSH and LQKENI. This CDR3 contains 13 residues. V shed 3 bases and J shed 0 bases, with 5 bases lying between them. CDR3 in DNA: TGTGCCAGCTCACCTACTATGAACACTGAAGCTTTCTTT. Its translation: CASSPTMNTEAFF. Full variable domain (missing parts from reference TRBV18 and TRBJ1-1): NAGVMQNPRHLVRRRGQEARLRCSPMKGHSHVYWYRQLPEEGLKFMVYLQKENIIDESGMPKERFSAEFPKEGPSILRIQQVVRGDSAAYFCASSPTMNTEAFFGQGTRLTVV.

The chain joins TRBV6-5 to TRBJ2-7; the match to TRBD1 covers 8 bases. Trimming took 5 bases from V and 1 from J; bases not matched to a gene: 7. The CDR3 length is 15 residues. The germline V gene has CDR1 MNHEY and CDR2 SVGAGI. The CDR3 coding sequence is TGTGCCAGCAGTCCCGACAGGGGAAGGTCCTACGAGCAGTACTTC. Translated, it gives CASSPDRGRSYEQYF.

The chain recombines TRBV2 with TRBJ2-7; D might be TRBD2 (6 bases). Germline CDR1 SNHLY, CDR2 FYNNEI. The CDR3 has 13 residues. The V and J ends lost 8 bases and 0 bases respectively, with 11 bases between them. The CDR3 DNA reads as TGTGCCAGCTGGGGACTTGCCTCCTACGAGCAGTACTTC. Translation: CASWGLASYEQYF.